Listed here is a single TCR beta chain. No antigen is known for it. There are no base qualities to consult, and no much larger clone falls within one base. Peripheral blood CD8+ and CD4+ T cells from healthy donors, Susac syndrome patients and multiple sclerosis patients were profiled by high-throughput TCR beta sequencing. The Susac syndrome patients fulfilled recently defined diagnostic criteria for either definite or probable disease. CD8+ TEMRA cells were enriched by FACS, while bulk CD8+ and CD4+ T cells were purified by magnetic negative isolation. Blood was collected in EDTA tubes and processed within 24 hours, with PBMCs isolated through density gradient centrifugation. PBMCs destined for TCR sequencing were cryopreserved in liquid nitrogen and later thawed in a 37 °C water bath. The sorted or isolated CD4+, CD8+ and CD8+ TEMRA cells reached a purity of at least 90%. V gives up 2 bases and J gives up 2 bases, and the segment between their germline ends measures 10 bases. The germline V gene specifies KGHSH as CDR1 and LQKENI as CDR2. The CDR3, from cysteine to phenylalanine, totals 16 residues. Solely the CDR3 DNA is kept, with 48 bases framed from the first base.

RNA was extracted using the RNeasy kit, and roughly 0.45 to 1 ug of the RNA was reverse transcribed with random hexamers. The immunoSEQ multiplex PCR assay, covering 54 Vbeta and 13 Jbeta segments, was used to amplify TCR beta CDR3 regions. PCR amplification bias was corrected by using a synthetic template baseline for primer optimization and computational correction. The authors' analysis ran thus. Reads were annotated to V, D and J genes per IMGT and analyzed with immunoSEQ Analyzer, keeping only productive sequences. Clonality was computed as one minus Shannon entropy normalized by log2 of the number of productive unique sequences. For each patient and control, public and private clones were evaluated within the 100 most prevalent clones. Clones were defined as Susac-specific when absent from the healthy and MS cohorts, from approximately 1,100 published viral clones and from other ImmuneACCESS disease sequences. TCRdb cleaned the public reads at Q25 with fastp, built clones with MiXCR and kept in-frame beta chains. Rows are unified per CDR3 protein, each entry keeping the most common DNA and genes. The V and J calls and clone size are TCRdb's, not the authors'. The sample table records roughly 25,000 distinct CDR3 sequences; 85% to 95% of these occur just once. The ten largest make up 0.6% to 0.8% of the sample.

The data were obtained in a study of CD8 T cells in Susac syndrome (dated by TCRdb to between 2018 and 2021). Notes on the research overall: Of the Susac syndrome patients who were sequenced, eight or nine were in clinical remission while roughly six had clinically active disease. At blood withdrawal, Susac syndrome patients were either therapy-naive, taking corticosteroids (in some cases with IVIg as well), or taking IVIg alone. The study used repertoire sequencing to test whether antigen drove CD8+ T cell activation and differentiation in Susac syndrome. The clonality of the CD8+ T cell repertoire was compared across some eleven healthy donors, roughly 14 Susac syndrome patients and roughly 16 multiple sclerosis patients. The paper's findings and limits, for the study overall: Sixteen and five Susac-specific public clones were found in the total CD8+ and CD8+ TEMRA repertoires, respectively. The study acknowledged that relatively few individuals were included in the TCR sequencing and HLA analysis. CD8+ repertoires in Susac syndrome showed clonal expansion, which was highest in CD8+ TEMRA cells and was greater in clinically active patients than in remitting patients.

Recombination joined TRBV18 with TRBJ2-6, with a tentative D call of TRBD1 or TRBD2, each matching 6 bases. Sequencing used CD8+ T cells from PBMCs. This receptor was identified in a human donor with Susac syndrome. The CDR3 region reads CASSPSGGAGANVLTF. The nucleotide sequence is TGTGCCAGCTCACCATCCGGGGGCGCTGGGGCCAACGTCCTGACTTTC. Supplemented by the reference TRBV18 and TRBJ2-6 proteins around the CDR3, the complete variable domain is NAGVMQNPRHLVRRRGQEARLRCSPMKGHSHVYWYRQLPEEGLKFMVYLQKENIIDESGMPKERFSAEFPKEGPSILRIQQVVRGDSAAYFCASSPSGGAGANVLTFGAGSRLTVL.